One and the same sample provided the 6 T cell receptor beta chains below, sequenced in a study of regulatory T cells in long-lasting Graves disease. According to the study, TCR beta libraries were built with iRepertoire HTBI primers and CDR3-region Arm-PCR. TCRdb re-derived calls from the multiplex PCR reads in MiXCR, one entry per CDR3 protein. The sample comprises approximately 300,000 distinct CDR3 sequences, about 20% of which are singletons, and roughly 35% rests with the top ten. Time point specified: newly diagnosed GD, antithyroid drugs for less than 3 months. RNA from PBMCs was the source of the TCR library. This material consisted of peripheral blood mononuclear cells (PBMCs), taken at new diagnosis, from a patient treated with antithyroid drugs. The receptors stem from a female donor with Graves disease.

Ten or more counts support this clonotype. J is TRBJ1-2 and V is TRBV24-1; possible D gene TRBD1, 5 bases. The V and J ends lost 7 bases and 2 bases respectively, with 7 bases between them. The CDR3 runs 12 residues. Germline V gene sequence: CDR1 KGHDR, CDR2 SFDVKD. The CDR3 nucleotides are TGTGCCACCAGCGCAGGGAACTATGGCTACACCTTC. It yields the protein CATSAGNYGYTF.

This clonotype was seen at least ten times. This CDR3 reads CASSMRVGYEQFF. In DNA form, the CDR3 reads TGTGCCAGTAGTATGAGGGTCGGATATGAGCAGTTCTTC. This chain joins TRBV19 and TRBJ2-1, with D perhaps matching TRBD2 (5 bases). CDR1 and CDR2 (germline): LNHDA, SQIVND (reference sequence). The CDR3 loop spans 13 amino acids. Deletions cut 3 bases from V and 8 bases from J, with 11 bases between.

In its sample, this clonotype was seen many times. The V and J genes are TRBV29-1 and TRBJ1-2; unclear D gene. The germline V and J ends were trimmed by 3 bases and 7 bases, with 0 bases remaining between them. Germline lookup yields CDR1 SQVTM and CDR2 ANQGSEA. CDR3 length equals 8 residues. The CDR3 protein is CSVDGYTF. DNA of the CDR3: TGCAGCGTTGATGGCTACACCTTC.

On this clonotype: An end of the junction differs from the germline gene, which may be a read error. This sequence joins TRBV2 and TRBJ1-1, with 8 positions matching TRBD1. Germline CDR1 SNHLY, CDR2 FYNNEI. CDR3 size: 14 residues. CDR3 region: CASSQDIGQGTLIF. CDR3 DNA sequence: TGTGCCAGCAGCCAAGATATAGGACAGGGCACCCTTATCTTT.

This clonotype was seen ten or more times. The rearrangement links TRBV5-1 to TRBJ2-5; no definite D call. V was pared by 0 bases and J by 1 base, with 13 bases between. This CDR3 has 16 amino acids. Germline CDR1 and CDR2: SGHRS and YFSETQ. The CDR3 DNA follows: TGCGCCAGCAGCTTGGGATCGTCGGAAAGCCAAGAGACCCAGTACTTC. Protein sequence: CASSLGSSESQETQYF. Supplemented by reference TRBV5-1 and TRBJ2-5, the full variable domain reads KAGVTQTPRYLIKTRGQQVTLSCSPISGHRSVSWYQQTPGQGLQFLFEYFSETQRNKGNFPGRFSGRQFSNSRSEMNVSTLELGDSALYLCASSLGSSESQETQYFGPGTRLLVL.

In this sample, this clonotype turned up many times. The J gene is TRBJ1-2, the V gene TRBV5-1; 7 bases align to TRBD1. V lost 2 bases, J lost 2 bases, and 9 bases stayed unmatched. The CDR3 runs 16 residues. CDR1 is SGHRS, CDR2 YFSETQ, per germline. The CDR3 sequence is CASSFVTGLENYGYTF. The CDR3 DNA is TGCGCCAGCAGCTTCGTGACAGGGTTAGAAAACTATGGCTACACCTTC.